This is a list of T cell receptor beta chains from one sample in a study of shared clonotypes between healthy human individuals. Measured with immunoSEQ multiplex PCR; TCRdb has only the in-frame clones, and not every one. There are about 1 million clones in the sample; more than 65% occur only once, and 1.5% lies in the top ten. Sequencing was performed on memory CD4+ T cells sorted from blood. The receptors originated from a man aged 18 to 30 in good health. CDR3s include the opening cysteine and the closing phenylalanine or tryptophan. The order of the fields is V gene, J gene, clone size, CDR3 length, D gene, CDR3 DNA, CDR3 protein. D genes are given only for firm matches. Clone size is shown for a subset of rows, as once, few, many or a class of expanded clone.

>TRBV30|TRBJ1-5|.|12|.
TGTGCCTGGAGTGTCTCGGGCAGGGCCCAGCATTTT
CAWSVSGRAQHF
>TRBV29-1|TRBJ1-2|.|15|.
TGCAGCGTTGAGCTGTGGGCGGACAGCGGGGGTGGCTACACCTTC
CSVELWADSGGGYTF
>TRBV7-8|TRBJ2-7|.|14|.
TGTGCCAGCAGCTTAGGGGGCCTGGGGGGCGAGCAGTACTTC
CASSLGGLGGEQYF
>TRBV18|TRBJ1-5|once|16|.
TGTGCCAGCTCACCTCCAGGGGCTTCGGCGCGTCAGCCCCAGCATTTT
CASSPPGASARQPQHF
>TRBV19|TRBJ1-6|.|15|.
TGTGCCAGTAGTAATAGGGCCGTCACTAATTCACCCCTCCACTTT
CASSNRAVTNSPLHF
>TRBV5-1|TRBJ2-1|.|17|TRBD2
TGCGCCAGCAGCGTCCTCCTAGCGGGAGGGCTGTACAATGAGCAGTTCTTC
CASSVLLAGGLYNEQFF
>TRBV5-1|TRBJ1-4|.|14|.
TGCGCCAGCAGCTTGGGCGGGGTTGGGGAAAAACTGTTTTTT
CASSLGGVGEKLFF
>TRBV6-1|TRBJ1-5|.|13|.
TGTGCCAGCAGTGTGACGGCGAATCAGCCCCAGCATTTT
CASSVTANQPQHF
>TRBV11-2|TRBJ1-2|.|15|.
TGTGCCAGCAGCTCACGGGTGAAGGATAACTATGGCTACACCTTC
CASSSRVKDNYGYTF
>TRBV10-3|TRBJ2-2|.|13|.
TGTGCCATCGGAAGCAGGGTCACCGGGGAGCTGTTTTTT
CAIGSRVTGELFF
>TRBV11-2|TRBJ2-5|.|15|.
TGTGCCAGCAGCTCCGGGACACTCCAAAGGGAGACCCAGTACTTC
CASSSGTLQRETQYF
>TRBV19|TRBJ1-2|.|15|TRBD1
TGTGCCAGTATCAACCCGGGACAGGGTGTAGGTGGCTACACCTTC
CASINPGQGVGGYTF
>TRBV7-2|TRBJ2-7|.|15|.
TGTGCCAGCAGCTTAGGCGTCTTCCGCTCCTACGAGCAGTACTTC
CASSLGVFRSYEQYF
>TRBV25-1|TRBJ2-3|.|13|.
TGTGCCAGCAGTGCGTTTAGCTCAGATACGCAGTATTTT
CASSAFSSDTQYF
>TRBV7-8|TRBJ1-6|.|14|TRBD1
TGTGCCAGCAGCTTAGCCAGGGGGCCCTCACCCCTCCACTTT
CASSLARGPSPLHF
>TRBV2|TRBJ1-6|.|15|.
TGTGCCAGCAGTAAGGCACAGGGCGATAATTCACCCCTCCACTTT
CASSKAQGDNSPLHF
>TRBV30|TRBJ2-7|.|19|TRBD1
TGTGCCTGGAGTTATGGTGCGACAGGGGGCGTCCCGGTTAAGTACGAGCAGTACTTC
CAWSYGATGGVPVKYEQYF
>TRBV7-2|TRBJ2-7|.|14|TRBD2
TGTGCCAGCGAACGGACTAGCGACACTTACGAGCAGTACTTC
CASERTSDTYEQYF
>TRBV11-2|TRBJ1-6|once|15|.
TGTGCCAGCAGCCCAACGGGGCGTAATAATTCACCCCTCCACTTT
CASSPTGRNNSPLHF
>TRBV4-1|TRBJ2-2|.|14|.
TGCGCCAGCAGCCAATTTAGAACTTACGGGGAGCTGTTTTTT
CASSQFRTYGELFF
>TRBV18|TRBJ1-2|.|13|.
TGTGCCAGCTCACCAGGGGGCGCGGAAGGCTACACCTTC
CASSPGGAEGYTF
>TRBV5-1|TRBJ2-3|few|15|TRBD2
TGCGCCAGCAGCTTTGGACCGGGGGGGCAGAATACGCAGTATTTT
CASSFGPGGQNTQYF
>TRBV9|TRBJ2-1|many|15|.
TGTGCCAGCAGCGTAGAGGGCGCCGCTTACAATGAGCAGTTCTTC
CASSVEGAAYNEQFF
>TRBV11-3|TRBJ2-7|.|14|.
TGTGCCAGCAGCCACGGCGGGCAGTCCTACGAGCAGTACTTC
CASSHGGQSYEQYF
>TRBV10-3|TRBJ1-2|once|14|TRBD1
TGTGCCATCAGAGAAACACAGGGGAACTATGGCTACACCTTC
CAIRETQGNYGYTF
>TRBV6-4|TRBJ1-1|.|13|TRBD1
TGTGCCAGCAGTAGGGGGCCGGACACTGAAGCTTTCTTT
CASSRGPDTEAFF
>TRBV5-4|TRBJ1-1|.|13|.
TGTGCCAGCCGACAGGAGACCACCACTGAAGCTTTCTTT
CASRQETTTEAFF
>TRBV5-1|TRBJ2-3|.|18|TRBD1
TGCGCCAGCAGCTTGGGCACAGGGGGCTCCTATAGCACAGATACGCAGTATTTT
CASSLGTGGSYSTDTQYF
>TRBV28|TRBJ1-5|.|15|.
TGTGCCAGCATCCCCGCAAGGGCTCGGGGGCAGCCCCAGCATTTT
CASIPARARGQPQHF
>TRBV6-6|TRBJ2-3|.|15|TRBD2
TGTGCCAGCAGTTATCTCCGTTCTAGCGGGAAAACGCAGTATTTT
CASSYLRSSGKTQYF
>TRBV19|TRBJ1-3|few|11|.
TGTGCCAGTGACTCTGGAAACACCATATATTTT
CASDSGNTIYF
>TRBV2|TRBJ2-3|.|13|TRBD2
TGTGCCAGCAGAGACGGGACTATTGATACGCAGTATTTT
CASRDGTIDTQYF
>TRBV10-3|TRBJ1-4|.|13|.
TGTGCCATCAGTGAGTCGTACGTGGAAAAACTGTTTTTT
CAISESYVEKLFF
>TRBV11-2|TRBJ2-2|.|14|.
TGTGCCAGCAGCTTAGATATGTACACCGGGGAGCTGTTTTTT
CASSLDMYTGELFF
>TRBV27|TRBJ1-5|.|15|.
TGTGCCAGCAGAGCCGCGGGGGGGTTCAATCAGCCCCAGCATTTT
CASRAAGGFNQPQHF
>TRBV9|TRBJ2-3|once|14|.
TGTGCCAGCAGCGTAGGGACAGCGGGAGATACGCAGTATTTT
CASSVGTAGDTQYF
>TRBV5-1|TRBJ1-1|.|15|.
TGCGCCAGCAGCTTGGTATCGGGGGCGGCCACTGAAGCTTTCTTT
CASSLVSGAATEAFF
>TRBV6-5|TRBJ1-6|.|15|.
TGTGCCAGCAGGGGGGACCGAGTCAACAATTCACCCCTCCACTTT
CASRGDRVNNSPLHF
>TRBV5-1|TRBJ1-4|.|16|.
TGCGCCAGCAGCTTGGGGCGGGACTACTCTAATGAAAAACTGTTTTTT
CASSLGRDYSNEKLFF
>TRBV6-5|TRBJ1-1|.|13|.
TGTGCCAGCAGGGTAACAGGTCAGACTGAAGCTTTCTTT
CASRVTGQTEAFF